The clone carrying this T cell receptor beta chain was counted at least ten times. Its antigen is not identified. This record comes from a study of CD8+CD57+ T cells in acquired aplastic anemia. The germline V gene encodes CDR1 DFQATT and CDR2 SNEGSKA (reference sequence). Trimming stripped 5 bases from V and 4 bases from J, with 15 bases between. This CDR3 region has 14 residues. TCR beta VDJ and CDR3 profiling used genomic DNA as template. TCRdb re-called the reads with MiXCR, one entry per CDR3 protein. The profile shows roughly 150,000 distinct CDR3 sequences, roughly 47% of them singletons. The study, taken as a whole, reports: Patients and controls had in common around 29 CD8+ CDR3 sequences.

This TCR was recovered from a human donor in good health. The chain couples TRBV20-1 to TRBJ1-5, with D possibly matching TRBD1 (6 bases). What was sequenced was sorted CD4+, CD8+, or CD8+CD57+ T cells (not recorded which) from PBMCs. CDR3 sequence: CSAPQGNLNQPQHF. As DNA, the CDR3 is TGCAGTGCTCCACAGGGAAACCTAAATCAGCCCCAGCATTTT.